Listed here are 27 T cell receptor beta chains from one sample, sequenced in a study of cytomegalovirus exposure and HLA in healthy donors. Both 60 Vbeta primers and 13 Jbeta primers went into the PCR. Here immunoSEQ multiplex PCR was the method, and the copy in TCRdb shows in-frame clones only, minus some. The profile shows approximately 190,000 clones, around 75% of them singletons. Specimen: PBMCs. These receptors were taken from a middle-aged man in good health and CMV-seropositive.

A few counts support this clone. This sequence joins TRBV27 and TRBJ2-7, with 10 positions matching TRBD1. CDR1 is MNHEY, CDR2 SMNVEV, per germline (reference sequence). The CDR3 is 13 residues long. The V and J ends lost 6 bases and 6 bases, in that order; junction bases with no gene match: 5. CDR3 bases: TGTGCCAGCAGCCCCGGGACAGGGGTCGAGCAGTACTTC. Protein: CASSPGTGVEQYF.

In its sample, this clone was seen a few times. The V call is TRBV28, the J call TRBJ2-3, with TRBD2 matching over 9 bases. V dropped 8 bases and J dropped 6; count of bases not matched to a gene: 6. Per the germline V gene, CDR1 is MDHEN and CDR2 is SYDVKM. The CDR3 consists of 13 residues. The chain's CDR3 is CASGQRGADTQYF. The CDR3 DNA reads as TGTGCCAGCGGACAGCGGGGGGCCGATACGCAGTATTTT.

The chain combines TRBV10-3 with TRBJ2-7; TRBD1 matches at 9 bases. CDR3 length: 12 residues. V lost 10 bases to trimming and J lost 2 bases; unmatched junction nucleotides: 3. CDR1 and CDR2 (germline): ENHRY, SYGVKD. CDR3 sequence: CATGTGTYEQYF. CDR3 coding DNA: TGTGCCACCGGGACAGGGACCTACGAGCAGTACTTC.

The CDR3 here is CASSWQGVDTEAFF. The CDR3 DNA reads TGTGCCAGCAGCTGGCAGGGGGTCGACACTGAAGCTTTCTTT. This sequence joins TRBV5-4 and TRBJ1-1; 7 bases align to TRBD1. Germline V gene sequence: CDR1 SGHNT, CDR2 YYREEE (reference sequence). The J segment lost 3 bases and the V segment lost 3 bases, leaving 5 bases of the junction unmatched. The CDR3 length is 14 residues.

This clone was seen just once. Other DNA sequences within the sample encode an identical CDR3. The chain joins TRBV5-6 to TRBJ2-7; TRBD1 agrees at 9 bases. J gave up 2 bases and V 2 bases, and 2 bases lay outside the gene matches. The CDR3 is made up of 14 amino acids. CDR1 SGHDT and CDR2 YYEEEE come from the germline V gene. The CDR3 region is CASSFGTGPYEQYF. The CDR3 DNA reads as TGTGCCAGCAGCTTCGGGACAGGGCCCTACGAGCAGTACTTC.

The chain recombines TRBV27 with TRBJ2-1; D not certain. Trimming took off 3 bases at V and 3 bases at J, with 12 bases between the two ends. Germline V CDR1 and CDR2: MNHEY, SMNVEV (reference sequence). This CDR3 region has 15 residues. Here the CDR3 DNA reads TGTGCCAGCAGTTTCACCTTCGCTAACTACAATGAGCAGTTCTTC. It codes for CASSFTFANYNEQFF.

The chain has TRBV15 and TRBJ2-7, with a possible D match to TRBD1 (7 bases). V gave up 2 bases and J gave up 1 base, with 9 bases separating them. The CDR3 is made up of 14 amino acids. The V gene's germline CDR1 is LNHNV and CDR2 YYDKDF (reference sequence). The DNA for the CDR3 is TGTGCCACCAGCAGACAGGGGGGTTCCTACGAGCAGTACTTC. The encoded protein is CATSRQGGSYEQYF. The full variable domain, with the rest looked up from reference TRBV15 and TRBJ2-7, is DAMVIQNPRYQVTQFGKPVTLSCSQTLNHNVMYWYQQKSSQAPKLLFHYYDKDFNNEADTPDNFQSRRPNTSFCFLDIRSPGLGDTAMYLCATSRQGGSYEQYFGPGTRLTVT.

V gene TRBV11-2 combines with J gene TRBJ2-7, with D perhaps TRBD2 (6 bases). This CDR3 comprises 14 residues. Germline-derived CDR1 and CDR2 are SGHAT and FQNNGV. V lost 0 bases and J lost 5, with 11 bases in between. The CDR3 DNA is TGTGCCAGCAGCTTAGAGCCGGGGGAGCACGAGCAGTACTTC. Translated: CASSLEPGEHEQYF.

Here the CDR3 reads CASRRASEQYF. The CDR3 DNA reads TGTGCCAGCAGGAGGGCTAGCGAGCAGTACTTC. J is TRBJ2-7 and V is TRBV27; maybe TRBD2 (5 bases). The CDR3 consists of 11 residues. CDR1 and CDR2 from the germline V gene are MNHEY and SMNVEV (reference sequence). Trimming cost V 6 bases and J 6 bases, with 9 bases left between them.

The gene calls are TRBV15 and TRBJ2-3; 9 positions match TRBD2. V dropped 0 bases and J dropped 5; count of bases not matched to a gene: 12. The CDR3 covers 18 residues. Germline CDR1 LNHNV, CDR2 YYDKDF (reference sequence). The chain's CDR3 is CATSRDRAPSGAGDTQYF. CDR3 nucleotide sequence: TGTGCCACCAGCAGAGATAGAGCTCCTAGCGGGGCCGGAGATACGCAGTATTTT.

This clone was counted a few times. The chain combines TRBV7-9 with TRBJ2-2; perhaps TRBD2 as D (5 bases). V gave up 4 bases and J gave up 5 bases, with 14 bases separating them. Germline loops: CDR1 SEHNR, CDR2 FQNEAQ (reference sequence). This CDR3 is 15 amino acids long. CDR3 DNA: TGTGCCAGCAGCTCCGCGGGCACCCTAACCGGGGAGCTGTTTTTT. It specifies CASSSAGTLTGELFF.

The chain carries TRBV7-8 and TRBJ1-2; tentatively, D is TRBD1 (6 bases). The CDR3 is made up of 12 amino acids. The germline gives CDR1 SGHVS, CDR2 FQNEAQ. Trimming took 6 bases from V and 8 from J, leaving 13 bases between them. This chain's CDR3 is CASRGGGGGYTF. The CDR3 nucleotides are TGTGCCAGCAGAGGGGGTGGAGGCGGCTACACCTTC.

The chain employs TRBV6-5 and TRBJ1-2; maybe TRBD1 (6 bases). V dropped 2 bases and J dropped 8 bases, with 21 bases sitting between them. Germline V gene lookup returns CDR1 MNHEY and CDR2 SVGAGI. This CDR3 comprises 16 residues. DNA of the CDR3: TGTGCCAGCAGTTACACGGTGACAGGACCCCTTTACGGCTACACCTTC. Its protein product is CASSYTVTGPLYGYTF.

This clone was seen only once. The chain joins TRBV30 to TRBJ2-7; 8 bases are a match to TRBD1. The germline gives CDR1 GTSNPN, CDR2 SVGIG (reference sequence). The CDR3 consists of 14 residues. With V trimmed by 2 bases and J by 5 bases, 8 bases remained unmatched. CDR3 bases: TGTGCCTGGAGTAGTGGACAGGGTCTTGACGAGCAGTACTTC. Translation: CAWSSGQGLDEQYF.

Notes on this clone: At one end the junction does not follow the germline gene, possibly because of a read error. The V gene is TRBV7-9, the J gene TRBJ1-1; D call uncertain. Germline loops: CDR1 SEHNR, CDR2 FQNEAQ (reference sequence). There are 11 residues in the CDR3. The CDR3 protein is CSSSPPAEAFF. The CDR3 bases are TGTTCCAGCAGCCCCCCAGCTGAAGCTTTCTTT.

This clone was seen once. The chain is built from TRBV30 and TRBJ2-2; 7 bases agree with TRBD1. The CDR3 covers 15 residues. V was pared by 2 bases and J by 7 bases, with 10 bases of the junction left unmatched. CDR1 is GTSNPN and CDR2 is SVGIG in the germline V gene (reference sequence). The CDR3 coding sequence is TGTGCCTGGAGTTTGGGACAGCCCGGGAACGGGGAGCTGTTTTTT. The encoded protein is CAWSLGQPGNGELFF.

A single count supports this clone. J is TRBJ2-2 and V is TRBV4-1, with D possibly being TRBD1 (6 bases). Trimming pared 0 bases from V and 0 bases from J, leaving 11 bases between. This CDR3 contains 17 residues. CDR1 is MGHRA, CDR2 YSYEKL, per germline. The CDR3 spells CASSQDRGRTNTGELFF. CDR3 sequence (DNA): TGCGCCAGCAGCCAAGATAGGGGGAGAACGAACACCGGGGAGCTGTTTTTT.

The V call is TRBV7-2, the J call TRBJ2-1, with 10 nucleotides matching TRBD1. V lost 5 bases and J lost 9; bases outside the gene matches: 4. The V gene's germline CDR1 is SGHTA and CDR2 FQGNSA. The CDR3 is 13 residues long. DNA of the CDR3: TGTGCCAGCAGCCCAGGACAGGGGGGTGAGCAGTTCTTC. Protein sequence: CASSPGQGGEQFF.

This clone was picked up a small number of times. CDR3 DNA: TGCAGCGTTGTGGGCAGTCGCCAAGAGACCCAGTACTTC. It translates to CSVVGSRQETQYF. The chain has TRBV29-1 and TRBJ2-5; D call uncertain. CDR1 is SQVTM and CDR2 is ANQGSEA in the germline V gene. The length of the CDR3 is 13 residues. The germline V and J ends were trimmed by 4 bases and 1 base, with 10 bases remaining between them.

Here the CDR3 reads CASSALQGVSYTF. The CDR3 DNA is TGTGCCAGTAGTGCCCTACAGGGGGTTAGCTACACCTTC. V is TRBV19 and J is TRBJ1-2, with 8 bases fitting TRBD1. V lost 5 bases, J lost 9 bases, and 8 bases stayed unmatched. The CDR3 extends over 13 amino acids. The germline V gene encodes CDR1 LNHDA and CDR2 SQIVND (reference sequence).

This chain links TRBV11-2 with TRBJ2-5, with TRBD2 as a possible D gene (6 bases). The CDR3 is 15 amino acids. Deletions cut 1 base from V and 9 bases from J, with 18 bases between. Germline V gene lookup returns CDR1 SGHAT and CDR2 FQNNGV. CDR3 in amino acids: CASSLARSSGEAQYF. CDR3 nucleotides: TGTGCCAGCAGCTTAGCTCGGAGTTCCGGGGAGGCCCAGTACTTC.

This rearrangement joins TRBV4-3 to TRBJ2-4; 8 nucleotides align to TRBD1. The CDR3 sequence is 16 residues long. Trimming took 3 bases from V and 6 from J; bases not matched to a gene: 10. From germline, CDR1 is LGHNA and CDR2 YSLEER. CDR3 nucleotide sequence: TGCGCCAGCAGCCAGCTGACAGGGGATCGGGGAAACATTCAGTACTTC. This translates into CASSQLTGDRGNIQYF.

The chain is built from TRBV2 and TRBJ2-7; TRBD2 matches at 13 bases. The junction had 7 bases not matched to a gene; V was cut back by 6 bases and J by 2 bases. Germline loops: CDR1 SNHLY, CDR2 FYNNEI. The CDR3 extends over 16 amino acids. CDR3 protein: CASSAGLAGPPYEQYF. The CDR3 DNA sequence: TGTGCCAGCAGCGCGGGACTAGCGGGACCCCCCTACGAGCAGTACTTC.

The V and J genes are TRBV27 and TRBJ2-5, with 7 bases fitting TRBD1. V was pared by 6 bases and J by 1 base, with 14 bases of the junction left unmatched. The CDR3 has 17 amino acids. Germline V gene sequence: CDR1 MNHEY, CDR2 SMNVEV (reference sequence). CDR3 sequence: CASSPAGTALFQETQYF. Here the CDR3 DNA reads TGTGCCAGCAGCCCGGCCGGGACAGCCCTGTTCCAAGAGACCCAGTACTTC.

This clone was seen a few times. The gene calls are TRBV5-6 and TRBJ1-3; D might be TRBD1 (5 bases). V lost 5 bases, J lost 0 bases, and 12 bases lay in between. CDR1 is SGHDT, CDR2 YYEEEE, per germline. This CDR3 spans 15 amino acids. DNA of the CDR3: TGTGCCAGCAGTCGCCAGGGCATCTCTGGAAACACCATATATTTT. This translates into CASSRQGISGNTIYF.

The J gene is TRBJ1-5, the V gene TRBV18; no clear D gene. V dropped 1 base and J dropped 9 bases, with 13 bases sitting between them. This CDR3 has 14 amino acids. The germline CDR1 and CDR2 sequences are KGHSH and LQKENI. CDR3 residues: CASSPRTALGPQHF. In nucleotides, the CDR3 is TGTGCCAGCTCACCACGTACGGCCCTAGGGCCCCAGCATTTT.

With regard to this clone: The germline gene is not matched at one end of the junction; a read error may be the cause. The genes are TRBV7-9 and TRBJ2-7; D is possibly TRBD1 (7 bases). Germline assignment: CDR1 SEHNR and CDR2 FQNEAQ (reference sequence). This CDR3 contains 12 residues. CDR3: CSSSTADREVTF. In DNA, the CDR3 is TGTTCCAGCAGCACGGCAGACAGGGAGGTTACCTTC.